This T cell receptor beta chain comes out of a study of OX40 agonist ivuxolimab in advanced cancers. Overall study results and limits: Expanded clones tended on average to be more numerous among CD8+ T cells than CD4+.

This CDR3 is 15 amino acids long. Looked up from germline, CDR1 is MNHEY and CDR2 is SVGAGI. V was shortened by 6 bases and J by 5 bases, with 18 bases between the two germline ends. This clone occurred a few times. Its antigen is not known. Using immunoSEQ multiplex PCR, the repertoire was profiled, and TCRdb retains in-frame clones only, with some absent. Of about 61,000 clones in the sample, less than 85% were seen once. The genes are TRBV6-5 and TRBJ2-3; D assignment may be TRBD1 or TRBD2 (5 bases each). Sequencing used CD4+ or CD8+ T cells sorted from blood, obtained in a trial of the OX40 agonist ivuxolimab. This sequence was found in an adult with an advanced solid tumor such as melanoma, head and neck, liver or kidney cancer. The CDR3 protein is CASSGWGPGQDTQYF. DNA for the CDR3: TGTGCCAGCAGCGGATGGGGACCTGGGCAAGATACGCAGTATTTT.